A selection of T cell receptor beta chains follows, all from one sample in a study of T cell responses to AZD1222 COVID-19 vaccine. The protocol was immunoSEQ multiplex PCR, while the TCRdb copy is restricted to in-frame clones and leaves out a portion. Found here are 100,000 to 120,000 clones, roughly 84% of them singletons; the top ten hold roughly 3%. The source material was peripheral blood, sampled on day 0 of AZD1222 vaccination. Receptors were obtained from an adult in good health. Each CDR3 is given with its conserved first and last residue. The D gene is left open where the match is weak. Not all rows give a size; the values are once, few, many and, for expanded clones, a class.

clone_size d_call j_call v_call cdr3_aa
. . TRBJ1-5 TRBV6-4 CASSAGADSNQPQHF
. . TRBJ2-7 TRBV29-1 CSGFGGQTNEQYF
. TRBD1 TRBJ2-5 TRBV7-3 CASSLTGTQETQYF
. . TRBJ2-7 TRBV21-1 CASSRLGSDEQYF
. . TRBJ1-4 TRBV30 CAWGDFINEKLFF
. TRBD1 TRBJ2-7 TRBV10-1 CASRDQGAGYEQYF
. . TRBJ1-2 TRBV30 CAWGGDKLYGYTF
. . TRBJ1-5 TRBV27 CASSATVNSNQPQHF
. . TRBJ1-5 TRBV18 CASSPLQVNQPQHF
. . TRBJ1-4 TRBV24-1 CATSDRTDGPKEKLFF
. . TRBJ1-6 TRBV5-1 CASSLDASSYNSPLHF
. TRBD2 TRBJ2-5 TRBV5-6 CASSIGREGSGETQYF
. . TRBJ1-5 TRBV18 CASSPPPGRQNQPQHF
. . TRBJ2-1 TRBV6-1 CASSDPKSSYNEQFF
. . TRBJ2-1 TRBV3-1/TRBV3-2 CASSQGGGTPLNEQFF
. TRBD2 TRBJ2-5 TRBV19 CASSIPRGGSQETQYF
. TRBD1 TRBJ1-5 TRBV5-4 CASSLGGQGDQPQHF
few TRBD2 TRBJ2-5 TRBV7-7 CASSPGLSGGQETQYF
. . TRBJ2-2 TRBV5-1 CASSLVAGETGELFF
. TRBD2 TRBJ2-5 TRBV7-9 CASSSWTSGAETQYF
once . TRBJ2-7 TRBV5-8 CASSWAGLTAEQYF
once . TRBJ1-5 TRBV7-9 CASSDGGQPQHF
. . TRBJ2-3 TRBV19 CASNLGSKADTQYF
. . TRBJ1-2 TRBV7-2 CTSSARTANYGYTF
. . TRBJ2-1 TRBV15 CATSRERDTYNEQFF
. . TRBJ1-1 TRBV6-5 CASSHTIRDGEAFF
. . TRBJ1-4 TRBV9 CASSVGVTNEKLFF
. TRBD1 TRBJ2-7 TRBV6-5 CASSYSGTGGEQYF
. . TRBJ2-7 TRBV28 CASSLAMATYEQYF
. . TRBJ1-1 TRBV28 CASTPGQGPKAFF
. . TRBJ2-1 TRBV5-8 CASSPSLGAFYNEQFF
. TRBD1 TRBJ2-5 TRBV12-3/TRBV12-4 CATRDRGEETQYF
. . TRBJ1-1 TRBV29-1 CSVALRENTEAFF
. . TRBJ2-1 TRBV6-6 CASSLQRTDRGSSYNEQFF
. . TRBJ1-4 TRBV6-1 CASSESGFVATNEKLFF
. . TRBJ2-7 TRBV19 CASSPGRGANEQYF
once . TRBJ1-2 TRBV21-1 CASRPGSSRGRGYGYTF
once . TRBJ2-1 TRBV12-3/TRBV12-4 CASRTGEQQFF
few . TRBJ2-5 TRBV5-4 CASSLARGQGPPETQYF
. TRBD1 TRBJ2-5 TRBV11-3 CASSLDGTGVETQYF
. . TRBJ1-1 TRBV18 CASSPTAGEAFF
once . TRBJ1-1 TRBV7-8 CASSLLWALDTEAFF
. . TRBJ2-7 TRBV5-6 CASSSQSPPYEQYF
once . TRBJ1-2 TRBV5-1 CASSPQEGYGYTF
. . TRBJ1-5 TRBV21-1 CARGRMAGPSHSNQPQHF
. . TRBJ2-1 TRBV5-4 CASSLFSGIQGEQFF
once . TRBJ2-1 TRBV4-3 CASSPGTGSYNEQFF
. TRBD1 TRBJ2-2 TRBV4-3 CASSQGTGGVPGELFF
. . TRBJ2-2 TRBV12-3/TRBV12-4 CASSPGYTGELFF
. . TRBJ1-6 TRBV11-3 CASSLNSYSPLHF